Listed below are T cell receptor beta chains from one sample, sequenced in a study of blood T cell repertoires in COVID-19. Profiling relied on immunoSEQ multiplex PCR, and the TCRdb table lists in-frame clones only, not all of them. The data show about 160,000 clones, just over 85% seen once. Sequencing was performed on peripheral blood. These receptors came from a man aged 45-65 years with active or convalescent COVID-19. The CDR3 runs from the conserved cysteine through the conserved F or W. A D gene is named only where the DNA matches it firmly. Clone size is shown for a subset of rows, as once, few, many or a class of expanded clone.

size: once
V: TRBV9
J: TRBJ2-1
D: TRBD2
CDR3: CASSVDISGGGSYNEQFF
DNA: TGTGCCAGCAGCGTAGACATTAGCGGGGGGGGCTCCTACAATGAGCAGTTCTTC

size: -
V: TRBV6-5
J: TRBJ2-7
D: TRBD1
CDR3: CASLPYRDRFYEQYF
DNA: TGTGCCAGCTTGCCGTACCGGGACAGGTTCTACGAGCAGTACTTC

size: -
V: TRBV19
J: TRBJ2-6
D: TRBD1
CDR3: CASSIERDRGGGANVLTF
DNA: TGTGCCAGTAGTATAGAAAGAGACAGGGGCGGTGGGGCCAACGTCCTGACTTTC

size: -
V: TRBV9
J: TRBJ2-3
D: TRBD1
CDR3: CASSTGGDRGPDTQYF
DNA: TGTGCCAGCAGCACGGGAGGGGACAGGGGACCAGATACGCAGTATTTT

size: -
V: TRBV21-1
J: TRBJ2-1
D: -
CDR3: CASSPRGSGAPIGYNEQFF
DNA: TGTGCCAGCAGCCCTCGCGGTAGCGGAGCCCCCATCGGGTACAATGAGCAGTTCTTC

size: -
V: TRBV5-4
J: TRBJ2-1
D: TRBD1
CDR3: CASSLTGDEQFF
DNA: TGTGCCAGCAGCCTGACAGGGGATGAGCAGTTCTTC

size: -
V: TRBV2
J: TRBJ2-5
D: TRBD2
CDR3: CASSEVNGRASETQYF
DNA: TGTGCCAGCAGTGAGGTTAATGGGAGGGCCAGCGAGACCCAGTACTTC

size: -
V: TRBV3-1/TRBV3-2
J: TRBJ1-5
D: TRBD1
CDR3: CARGVGTEGVFSNQPQHF
DNA: TGTGCCAGGGGCGTGGGGACAGAAGGAGTATTTAGCAATCAGCCCCAGCATTTT

size: -
V: TRBV10-3
J: TRBJ2-5
D: TRBD2
CDR3: CAISEVAGVVETQYF
DNA: TGTGCCATCAGTGAGGTAGCGGGAGTAGTGGAGACCCAGTACTTC

size: -
V: TRBV5-1
J: TRBJ1-6
D: TRBD1
CDR3: CASSFGQVGSPLHF
DNA: TGCGCCAGCAGCTTTGGACAGGTGGGATCACCCCTCCACTTT

size: -
V: TRBV9
J: TRBJ1-1
D: -
CDR3: CASSVDQGSYTEAFF
DNA: TGTGCCAGCAGCGTAGACCAGGGGTCTTACACTGAAGCTTTCTTT

size: few
V: TRBV9
J: TRBJ1-2
D: -
CDR3: CASSVGATYTWGYTF
DNA: TGTGCCAGCAGCGTAGGAGCCACCTATACCTGGGGCTACACCTTC

size: -
V: TRBV10-3
J: TRBJ2-5
D: TRBD1
CDR3: CAIRQTSGTGQETQYF
DNA: TGTGCCATCAGGCAGACGTCCGGGACAGGGCAAGAGACCCAGTACTTC

size: few
V: TRBV7-9
J: TRBJ1-3
D: -
CDR3: CASSRGEGRTIYF
DNA: TGTGCCAGCAGCCGAGGTGAGGGAAGGACCATATATTTT

size: -
V: TRBV28
J: TRBJ1-1
D: -
CDR3: CASSLLYTEAFF
DNA: TGTGCCAGCAGTCTATTATACACTGAAGCTTTCTTT

size: -
V: TRBV3-1/TRBV3-2
J: TRBJ2-7
D: TRBD1
CDR3: CASSQTGALSYEQYF
DNA: TGTGCCAGCAGCCAAACAGGGGCCCTGTCCTACGAGCAGTACTTC

size: -
V: TRBV6-5
J: TRBJ2-1
D: -
CDR3: CASSYAGSYNEQFF
DNA: TGTGCCAGCAGTTACGCGGGGTCCTACAATGAGCAGTTCTTC

size: -
V: TRBV6-5
J: TRBJ2-7
D: TRBD1
CDR3: CASSYPGQGGIEQYF
DNA: TGTGCCAGCAGTTACCCGGGACAGGGTGGTATAGAGCAGTACTTC

size: -
V: TRBV7-3
J: TRBJ2-3
D: TRBD2
CDR3: CASSLGLAGTGTQYF
DNA: TGTGCCAGCAGCTTAGGACTAGCGGGGACGGGGACGCAGTATTTT

size: -
V: TRBV7-9
J: TRBJ1-6
D: -
CDR3: CASSRPPRNSPLHF
DNA: TGTGCCAGCAGCCGCCCACCGAGAAATTCACCCCTCCACTTT

size: -
V: TRBV5-1
J: TRBJ1-3
D: TRBD1
CDR3: CASSPDRARGNTIYF
DNA: TGCGCCAGCAGCCCGGACAGGGCGCGTGGAAACACCATATATTTT

size: -
V: TRBV30
J: TRBJ1-2
D: -
CDR3: CAGRTENYGYTF
DNA: TGTGCCGGACGGACAGAAAACTATGGCTACACCTTC

size: -
V: TRBV2
J: TRBJ2-3
D: -
CDR3: CASSGGTATSTDTQYF
DNA: TGTGCCAGCAGTGGCGGGACAGCCACTAGCACAGATACGCAGTATTTT

size: -
V: TRBV18
J: TRBJ1-6
D: TRBD1
CDR3: CASSQTGQGESPLHF
DNA: TGTGCCAGCTCACAAACGGGACAGGGAGAATCACCCCTCCACTTT

size: -
V: TRBV6-2/TRBV6-3
J: TRBJ2-4
D: -
CDR3: CASSHGQVQYF
DNA: TGTGCCAGCAGTCACGGCCAGGTTCAGTACTTC

size: -
V: TRBV27
J: TRBJ2-5
D: TRBD1
CDR3: CASSSTGGMAQYF
DNA: TGTGCCAGCAGTTCTACAGGGGGGATGGCCCAGTACTTC

size: -
V: TRBV2
J: TRBJ1-5
D: -
CDR3: CASSAQIDNQPQHF
DNA: TGTGCCAGCAGTGCCCAGATCGACAATCAGCCCCAGCATTTT

size: -
V: TRBV11-3
J: TRBJ2-1
D: TRBD2
CDR3: CASRSLAGAYNEQFF
DNA: TGTGCCAGCAGATCGCTAGCGGGAGCCTACAATGAGCAGTTCTTC

size: -
V: TRBV5-4
J: TRBJ1-1
D: -
CDR3: CASSLAGGKGEAFF
DNA: TGTGCCAGCAGCTTGGCCGGGGGGAAAGGTGAAGCTTTCTTT

size: -
V: TRBV7-9
J: TRBJ2-3
D: -
CDR3: CASSPSGTRTDTQYF
DNA: TGTGCCAGCAGCCCCAGCGGGACACGCACAGATACGCAGTATTTT

size: -
V: TRBV18
J: TRBJ2-7
D: -
CDR3: CASSKQSYEQYF
DNA: TGTGCCAGCTCAAAGCAATCCTACGAGCAGTACTTC

size: -
V: TRBV19
J: TRBJ2-6
D: TRBD2
CDR3: CASSGTSLSGANVLTF
DNA: TGTGCCAGTTCCGGGACTAGCCTCTCTGGGGCCAACGTCCTGACTTTC

size: -
V: TRBV6-5
J: TRBJ2-7
D: TRBD1
CDR3: CASRDRAYEQYF
DNA: TGTGCCAGCAGGGACAGGGCCTACGAGCAGTACTTC

size: -
V: TRBV25-1
J: TRBJ1-2
D: TRBD1
CDR3: CASSIGTVNGYTF
DNA: TGTGCCAGCAGTATCGGGACAGTAAATGGCTACACCTTC

size: -
V: TRBV7-9
J: TRBJ1-1
D: TRBD1
CDR3: CASSPGSAGGNTEAFF
DNA: TGTGCCAGCAGCCCGGGCTCGGCAGGGGGAAACACTGAAGCTTTCTTT

size: -
V: TRBV9
J: TRBJ2-2
D: -
CDR3: CASCQAAGMNTGELFF
DNA: TGTGCCAGCTGCCAGGCGGCAGGGATGAACACCGGGGAGCTGTTTTTT

size: -
V: TRBV2
J: TRBJ1-5
D: -
CDR3: CASNRDSRNQPQHF
DNA: TGTGCCAGCAACCGTGACAGCCGCAATCAGCCCCAGCATTTT

size: -
V: TRBV20-1
J: TRBJ1-2
D: -
CDR3: CSARTTGRDLF
DNA: TGCAGTGCTAGAACGACAGGCCGGGATTTGTTC

size: -
V: TRBV29-1
J: TRBJ2-3
D: -
CDR3: CSVEGGVTDTQYF
DNA: TGCAGCGTTGAGGGCGGGGTCACAGATACGCAGTATTTT

size: once
V: TRBV23-1
J: TRBJ1-6
D: -
CDR3: CASSLGVQIGGHRGNSPLHF
DNA: TGCGCCAGCAGTCTGGGCGTCCAAATCGGGGGTCACCGGGGGAATTCACCCCTCCACTTT

size: -
V: TRBV30
J: TRBJ2-7
D: -
CDR3: CAWSVHYPRDEQYF
DNA: TGTGCCTGGAGTGTACACTACCCCAGGGACGAGCAGTACTTC

size: -
V: TRBV7-2
J: TRBJ1-6
D: TRBD1
CDR3: CASSLAGRGPYSPLHF
DNA: TGTGCCAGCAGCTTAGCGGGTAGGGGGCCTTATTCACCCCTCCACTTT

size: -
V: TRBV4-2
J: TRBJ2-7
D: TRBD2
CDR3: CASSQDGGRSYEQYF
DNA: TGTGCCAGCAGCCAGGACGGGGGGAGGTCCTACGAGCAGTACTTC

size: -
V: TRBV28
J: TRBJ2-3
D: -
CDR3: CASNQGVLVSDTQYF
DNA: TGTGCCAGCAATCAAGGGGTGTTGGTATCAGATACGCAGTATTTT

size: -
V: TRBV14
J: TRBJ1-4
D: TRBD1
CDR3: CASSRSLGTGFFEKLFF
DNA: TGTGCCAGCAGCCGCTCCCTCGGGACAGGGTTTTTTGAAAAACTGTTTTTT

size: -
V: TRBV29-1
J: TRBJ2-1
D: -
CDR3: CSVATGTNEQFF
DNA: TGCAGCGTTGCTACAGGTACCAATGAGCAGTTCTTC

size: -
V: TRBV5-4
J: TRBJ2-2
D: TRBD2
CDR3: CASSSLAGGTGELFF
DNA: TGTGCCAGCAGCTCTCTAGCGGGGGGAACCGGGGAGCTGTTTTTT

size: -
V: TRBV7-2
J: TRBJ2-2
D: -
CDR3: CASSILGGQQNTGELFF
DNA: TGTGCCAGCAGCATCCTTGGGGGACAACAGAACACCGGGGAGCTGTTTTTT